A selection of T cell receptor beta chains follows, all from one sample in a study of T cells after yellow fever vaccination. TCRdb reprocessed the 5' RACE reads with MiXCR, giving one entry per CDR3 protein. The sample comprises hundreds of thousands of distinct CDR3 sequences, around 19% of which are singletons, and 18% rests with the top ten. The sequences come from PBMCs, collected before the yellow fever booster vaccination. These TCRs come from a man between 18 and 35 years old who received the YFV17D yellow fever vaccine. Both conserved end residues are part of each CDR3. The order of the fields is clone size, J gene, V gene, D gene, CDR3 protein, CDR3 DNA. The D gene is left open where the match is weak. Clone size, where shown, is once, few, many, or a class for clones that have expanded.

abundance: many
j_gene: TRBJ2-1
v_gene: TRBV6-5
d_gene: -
CDR3aa: CASRSLGGRMSDEQFF
CDR3nt: TGTGCCAGCAGATCCCTCGGGGGGCGGATGAGCGATGAGCAGTTCTTC

abundance: few
j_gene: TRBJ2-1
v_gene: TRBV20-1
d_gene: -
CDR3aa: CSARDSRAGNEQFF
CDR3nt: TGCAGTGCTAGAGACAGCCGAGCAGGGAATGAGCAGTTCTTC

abundance: -
j_gene: TRBJ2-2
v_gene: TRBV20-1
d_gene: -
CDR3aa: CSARDRRGGFANTGELFF
CDR3nt: TGCAGTGCTAGAGATCGGAGAGGGGGTTTCGCGAACACCGGGGAGCTGTTTTTT

abundance: -
j_gene: TRBJ1-1
v_gene: TRBV7-2
d_gene: -
CDR3aa: CASSSARGGEAFF
CDR3nt: TGTGCCAGCAGCTCGGCGCGGGGGGGTGAAGCTTTCTTT

abundance: few
j_gene: TRBJ1-5
v_gene: TRBV7-8
d_gene: -
CDR3aa: CASSPTGSNQPQHF
CDR3nt: TGTGCCAGCAGCCCCACAGGTAGCAATCAGCCCCAGCATTTT

abundance: -
j_gene: TRBJ1-2
v_gene: TRBV12-5
d_gene: -
CDR3aa: CASGFALPRGLNYGYTF
CDR3nt: TGTGCTAGTGGTTTCGCCCTCCCACGGGGGCTCAACTATGGCTACACCTTC

abundance: few
j_gene: TRBJ2-4
v_gene: TRBV4-3
d_gene: TRBD1
CDR3aa: CASSQSRDSLIQYF
CDR3nt: TGCGCCAGCAGCCAAAGTCGGGACAGTCTCATTCAGTACTTC

abundance: -
j_gene: TRBJ2-7
v_gene: TRBV10-1
d_gene: TRBD1
CDR3aa: CASSGSTGDPGEQYF
CDR3nt: TGCGCCAGCAGTGGTTCGACAGGGGATCCCGGAGAGCAGTACTTC

abundance: -
j_gene: TRBJ2-1
v_gene: TRBV2
d_gene: -
CDR3aa: CASSDNLGHSGYNEQFF
CDR3nt: TGTGCCAGCAGTGACAACTTGGGACATTCCGGATACAATGAGCAGTTCTTC

abundance: -
j_gene: TRBJ1-4
v_gene: TRBV20-1
d_gene: TRBD1
CDR3aa: CSASYRGRPNEKLFF
CDR3nt: TGCAGTGCTAGTTACAGGGGGCGGCCTAATGAAAAACTGTTTTTT

abundance: -
j_gene: TRBJ2-1
v_gene: TRBV7-9
d_gene: -
CDR3aa: CASSFGGRLKFF
CDR3nt: TGTGCCAGCAGCTTTGGAGGGAGGTTGAAGTTCTTC

abundance: -
j_gene: TRBJ2-2
v_gene: TRBV7-3
d_gene: -
CDR3aa: CASSLVSWQLGGELFF
CDR3nt: TGTGCCAGCAGCTTAGTATCATGGCAATTGGGCGGGGAGCTGTTTTTT

abundance: -
j_gene: TRBJ1-5
v_gene: TRBV4-2
d_gene: TRBD1
CDR3aa: CASSQEVDRGLVYQPQHF
CDR3nt: TGTGCCAGCAGCCAAGAAGTAGACAGGGGGCTCGTGTATCAGCCCCAGCATTTT

abundance: few
j_gene: TRBJ2-7
v_gene: TRBV28
d_gene: -
CDR3aa: CASSFASLGAYEQYF
CDR3nt: TGTGCCAGCAGTTTTGCAAGTTTGGGCGCTTATGAGCAGTACTTC

abundance: -
j_gene: TRBJ2-7
v_gene: TRBV4-1
d_gene: -
CDR3aa: CASSQVKAELEQYF
CDR3nt: TGCGCCAGCAGCCAAGTTAAGGCGGAGCTGGAGCAGTACTTC

abundance: few
j_gene: TRBJ1-3
v_gene: TRBV6-5
d_gene: -
CDR3aa: CASSYSAGWNTIYF
CDR3nt: TGTGCCAGCAGTTACTCGGCGGGATGGAACACCATATATTTT

abundance: -
j_gene: TRBJ2-5
v_gene: TRBV2
d_gene: TRBD1
CDR3aa: CASRDPDRGGGETQYF
CDR3nt: TGTGCCAGCAGAGACCCGGACAGGGGCGGTGGGGAGACCCAGTACTTC

abundance: -
j_gene: TRBJ2-2
v_gene: TRBV6-5
d_gene: TRBD2
CDR3aa: CASSTSGSGRTGELFF
CDR3nt: TGTGCCAGCAGTACGTCCGGTAGCGGGCGCACCGGGGAGCTGTTTTTT

abundance: few
j_gene: TRBJ2-5
v_gene: TRBV6-5
d_gene: -
CDR3aa: CASTRGRVSETQYF
CDR3nt: TGTGCCAGCACGCGGGGGCGGGTCTCGGAGACCCAGTACTTC

abundance: -
j_gene: TRBJ1-2
v_gene: TRBV7-2
d_gene: -
CDR3aa: CASSSRRLYGYTF
CDR3nt: TGTGCCAGCAGCTCCAGACGGCTCTATGGCTACACCTTC

abundance: -
j_gene: TRBJ2-3
v_gene: TRBV6-6
d_gene: -
CDR3aa: CASSYSAPDTQYF
CDR3nt: TGTGCCAGCAGTTACTCAGCACCAGATACGCAGTATTTT

abundance: few
j_gene: TRBJ2-1
v_gene: TRBV10-3
d_gene: -
CDR3aa: CATKEGGHEQFF
CDR3nt: TGTGCCACTAAGGAGGGAGGCCATGAGCAGTTCTTC

abundance: many
j_gene: TRBJ1-3
v_gene: TRBV18
d_gene: TRBD1
CDR3aa: CASSPPDRAGNTIYF
CDR3nt: TGTGCCAGCTCACCACCGGACAGGGCTGGAAACACCATATATTTT

abundance: few
j_gene: TRBJ1-1
v_gene: TRBV6-1
d_gene: TRBD1
CDR3aa: CASKIPGTAKEAFF
CDR3nt: TGTGCCAGCAAAATTCCCGGGACAGCCAAAGAAGCTTTCTTT

abundance: -
j_gene: TRBJ2-1
v_gene: TRBV7-8
d_gene: TRBD2
CDR3aa: CASSRISGGIGAEQFF
CDR3nt: TGTGCCAGCAGCAGAATTAGCGGGGGAATCGGGGCTGAGCAGTTCTTC

abundance: -
j_gene: TRBJ2-7
v_gene: TRBV20-1
d_gene: TRBD2
CDR3aa: CSALAGESYEQYF
CDR3nt: TGCAGTGCATTAGCGGGGGAGTCCTACGAGCAGTACTTC

abundance: few
j_gene: TRBJ2-1
v_gene: TRBV7-9
d_gene: -
CDR3aa: CASSLARAEQFF
CDR3nt: TGTGCCAGCAGCTTAGCTAGGGCTGAGCAGTTCTTC

abundance: few
j_gene: TRBJ1-2
v_gene: TRBV5-1
d_gene: TRBD1
CDR3aa: CASSLRQGAYTF
CDR3nt: TGCGCCAGCAGCCTACGACAGGGGGCCTACACCTTC

abundance: -
j_gene: TRBJ1-4
v_gene: TRBV12-3/TRBV12-4
d_gene: -
CDR3aa: CASRLGGREKLFF
CDR3nt: TGTGCCAGCCGCCTTGGGGGACGGGAAAAACTGTTTTTT

abundance: many
j_gene: TRBJ1-1
v_gene: TRBV3-1
d_gene: TRBD1
CDR3aa: CASSQWGQTTNTWAFF
CDR3nt: TGTGCCAGCAGCCAGTGGGGACAGACAACCAACACTTGGGCTTTCTTT

abundance: few
j_gene: TRBJ2-3
v_gene: TRBV20-1
d_gene: -
CDR3aa: CSARDGQGLDTQYF
CDR3nt: TGCAGTGCTAGAGATGGGCAGGGTTTGGATACGCAGTATTTT

abundance: few
j_gene: TRBJ1-1
v_gene: TRBV20-1
d_gene: -
CDR3aa: CSASTHGVNTEAFF
CDR3nt: TGCAGTGCTAGTACCCATGGGGTGAACACTGAAGCTTTCTTT

abundance: few
j_gene: TRBJ1-2
v_gene: TRBV5-6
d_gene: TRBD1
CDR3aa: CASQTRDRVGYGYTF
CDR3nt: TGTGCCAGCCAGACCCGGGACAGGGTTGGCTATGGCTACACCTTC

abundance: many
j_gene: TRBJ1-5
v_gene: TRBV27
d_gene: -
CDR3aa: CASQGVGQPQHF
CDR3nt: TGTGCCAGCCAGGGTGTGGGTCAGCCCCAGCATTTT

abundance: few
j_gene: TRBJ1-5
v_gene: TRBV28
d_gene: -
CDR3aa: CASSLLGAISQPQHF
CDR3nt: TGTGCCAGCAGTTTATTGGGGGCGATTTCTCAGCCCCAGCATTTT

abundance: -
j_gene: TRBJ2-3
v_gene: TRBV20-1
d_gene: -
CDR3aa: CSARLAADTQYF
CDR3nt: TGCAGTGCTAGACTAGCTGCAGATACGCAGTATTTT

abundance: -
j_gene: TRBJ2-6
v_gene: TRBV5-1
d_gene: -
CDR3aa: CASSSLRTGREMSSGANVLTF
CDR3nt: TGCGCCAGCAGCTCACTCCGAACCGGCAGAGAAATGTCTTCTGGGGCCAACGTCCTGACTTTC

abundance: -
j_gene: TRBJ2-2
v_gene: TRBV4-3
d_gene: -
CDR3aa: CASSQEYGRQAGELFF
CDR3nt: TGCGCCAGCAGCCAAGAATATGGCAGGCAGGCCGGGGAGCTGTTTTTT

abundance: few
j_gene: TRBJ1-5
v_gene: TRBV24-1
d_gene: -
CDR3aa: CATSDVGGDNQPQHF
CDR3nt: TGTGCCACCAGTGATGTCGGGGGGGACAATCAGCCCCAGCATTTT

abundance: medium-sized
j_gene: TRBJ2-2
v_gene: TRBV5-1
d_gene: -
CDR3aa: CASSSPTNTGELFF
CDR3nt: TGCGCCAGCAGCTCCCCCACAAACACCGGGGAGCTGTTTTTT

abundance: -
j_gene: TRBJ2-5
v_gene: TRBV11-2
d_gene: -
CDR3aa: CASSPPGGEETQYF
CDR3nt: TGTGCCAGCAGCCCCCCCGGTGGGGAAGAGACCCAGTACTTC